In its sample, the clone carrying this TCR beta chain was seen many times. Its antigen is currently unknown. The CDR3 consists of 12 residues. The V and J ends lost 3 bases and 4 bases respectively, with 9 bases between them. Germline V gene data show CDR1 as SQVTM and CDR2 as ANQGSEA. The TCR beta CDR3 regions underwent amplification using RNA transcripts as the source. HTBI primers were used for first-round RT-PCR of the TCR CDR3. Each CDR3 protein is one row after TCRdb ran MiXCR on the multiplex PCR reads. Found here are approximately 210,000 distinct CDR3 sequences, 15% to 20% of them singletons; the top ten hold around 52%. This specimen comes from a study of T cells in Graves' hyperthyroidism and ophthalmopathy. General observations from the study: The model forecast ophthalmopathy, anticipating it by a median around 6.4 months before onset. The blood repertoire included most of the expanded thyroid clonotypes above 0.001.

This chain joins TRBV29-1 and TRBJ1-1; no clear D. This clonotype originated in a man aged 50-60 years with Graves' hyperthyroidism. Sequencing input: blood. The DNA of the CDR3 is TGCAGCGTTGATTTGGCAGGCACTGAAGCTTTCTTT. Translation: CSVDLAGTEAFF.